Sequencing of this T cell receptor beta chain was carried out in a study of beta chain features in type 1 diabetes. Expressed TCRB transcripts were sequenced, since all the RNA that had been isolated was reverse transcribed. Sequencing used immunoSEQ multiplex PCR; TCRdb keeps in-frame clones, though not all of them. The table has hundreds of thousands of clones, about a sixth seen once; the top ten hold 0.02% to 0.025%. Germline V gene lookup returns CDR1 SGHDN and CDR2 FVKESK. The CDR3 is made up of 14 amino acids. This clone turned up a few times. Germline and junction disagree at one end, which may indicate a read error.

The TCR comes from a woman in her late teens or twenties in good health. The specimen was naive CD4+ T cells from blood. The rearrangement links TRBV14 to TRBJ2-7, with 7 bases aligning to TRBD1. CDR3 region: CASSQVVGTAPRSF. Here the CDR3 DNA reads TGTGCCAGCAGCCAAGTGGTAGGGACAGCGCCCCGATCCTTC.